This entry lists 21 T cell receptor beta chains sequenced from one sample in a study of cytomegalovirus exposure and HLA in healthy donors. PCR primers comprised 60 Vbeta and 13 Jbeta primers. Profiled with immunoSEQ multiplex PCR; TCRdb holds only in-frame clones, not every one. The sample holds 180,000 or so clones; about 82% are singletons and the top ten take roughly 1.6%. The sequenced sample consisted of PBMCs. The receptors were gathered from a man between 18 and 29 years old in good health and CMV-seronegative.

The genes are TRBV9 and TRBJ2-7; D not resolved. V shed 0 bases and J shed 3 bases, with 10 bases lying between them. Per germline, CDR1 SGDLS and CDR2 YYNGEE. The CDR3 is 14 residues long. The CDR3 sequence: CASSVEAVGYEQYF. The CDR3 nucleotides are TGTGCCAGCAGCGTAGAAGCTGTCGGCTACGAGCAGTACTTC.

Turning to this clone: A read error may produce the germline difference seen at one junction end. The rearrangement joins TRBV6-1 to TRBJ2-1, with 7 nucleotides matching TRBD1. CDR1 is MNHNS, CDR2 SASEGT, per germline. This CDR3 is 15 amino acids long. This chain's CDR3 is CASSNPRQGYNGQFF. The CDR3 region has the DNA TGTGCCAGCAGTAACCCCCGACAGGGCTACAATGGGCAGTTCTTC.

The chain employs TRBV30 and TRBJ2-4, with no clear D. Germline V gene sequence: CDR1 GTSNPN, CDR2 SVGIG (reference sequence). V gave up 0 bases and J gave up 0 bases, with 9 bases separating them. This CDR3 region has 15 residues. As DNA, the CDR3 is TGTGCCTGGAGTGTACGAGTCTTAGCCAAAAACATTCAGTACTTC. It yields the protein CAWSVRVLAKNIQYF.

The chain combines TRBV4-1 with TRBJ2-7; 10 nucleotides match TRBD2. Germline CDR1 is MGHRA and CDR2 is YSYEKL. The trim removed 2 bases at V and 4 bases at J, leaving 5 bases unmatched. The CDR3 extends over 15 amino acids. CDR3 in amino acids: CASSQLIAGGYEQYF. The CDR3 nucleotides are TGCGCCAGCAGCCAATTAATAGCGGGAGGATACGAGCAGTACTTC.

This chain connects TRBV7-6 to TRBJ2-5, with 10 bases that match TRBD2. The CDR3 totals 14 residues. J was trimmed by 4 bases and V by 4 bases; bases with no gene match: 3. Germline loops: CDR1 SGHVS, CDR2 FNYEAQ. The CDR3 here is CASSWSGGVETQYF. As DNA, the CDR3 is TGTGCCAGCAGCTGGAGCGGGGGGGTAGAGACCCAGTACTTC.

This rearrangement joins TRBV9 to TRBJ2-5; TRBD1 matches at 9 bases. The CDR3 loop spans 17 amino acids. Germline V lookup: CDR1 SGDLS, CDR2 YYNGEE. Unmatched junction bases numbered 16, after V lost 3 bases and J lost 7 bases. This chain's CDR3 is CASSAGLQGAFLGTQYF. CDR3 in DNA: TGTGCCAGCAGCGCGGGGTTACAGGGGGCTTTCTTGGGGACCCAGTACTTC.

In DNA, the CDR3 is TGTGCCAGCTCACCAATTTCTAGGACAGAGCACACTGAAGCTTTCTTT. It yields the protein CASSPISRTEHTEAFF. The V gene is TRBV18, the J gene TRBJ1-1, with D maybe TRBD1 (6 bases). Germline V gene lookup returns CDR1 KGHSH and CDR2 LQKENI. Trimming shortened V by 2 bases and J by 3 bases, and 16 bases separated the two germline ends. The CDR3 has 16 residues.

The chain recombines TRBV4-1 with TRBJ2-1, with 10 bases aligning to TRBD2. CDR1 is MGHRA, CDR2 YSYEKL, per germline. This CDR3 is built from 15 residues. Trimming took 1 base from V and 6 from J; bases not matched to a gene: 3. CDR3 coding DNA: TGCGCCAGCAGCCAAGGACTAGCGGGTATCAATGAGCAGTTCTTC. Protein: CASSQGLAGINEQFF.

This chain connects TRBV27 to TRBJ2-7; 9 positions match TRBD1. CDR3 length: 15 residues. CDR1 and CDR2 (germline): MNHEY, SMNVEV (reference sequence). V lost 6 bases, J lost 2 bases, and 8 bases stayed unmatched. The CDR3 sequence: CASRKGQGGAYEQYF. The CDR3 bases are TGTGCCAGCAGGAAGGGACAGGGAGGGGCCTACGAGCAGTACTTC.

The J gene is TRBJ2-3, the V gene TRBV28, with TRBD2 matching 8 bases. CDR3 length: 16 residues. Germline CDR1 MDHEN, CDR2 SYDVKM. With V trimmed by 3 bases and J by 6 bases, 11 bases remained unmatched. CDR3 sequence reads: CASSLRSGSGSDTQYF. The CDR3 coding sequence is TGTGCCAGCAGTTTGAGGAGCGGGAGCGGGTCCGATACGCAGTATTTT.

V is TRBV7-3 and J is TRBJ2-1; 12 bases fit TRBD2. CDR3 size: 13 residues. Germline assignment: CDR1 SGHTA and CDR2 FQGTGA. The J segment lost 9 bases and the V segment lost 5 bases, leaving 2 bases of the junction unmatched. CDR3 coding DNA: TGTGCCAGCAGCCCGGGACTAGCGGGTGAGCAGTTCTTC. This codes for CASSPGLAGEQFF.

This clone has only one observation. The chain is built from TRBV19 and TRBJ1-5; D remains ambiguous. CDR1 is LNHDA, CDR2 SQIVND, per germline (reference sequence). V lost 10 bases and J 16 bases, leaving 17 bases between the germline ends. The CDR3 has 10 amino acids. The CDR3 reads CATLWGGLHF. The DNA for the CDR3 is TGTGCCACCCTTTGGGGAGGTTTACATTTT.

This clone was observed a handful of times. The chain uses TRBV10-1 and TRBJ2-2; 7 positions match TRBD2. The germline V gene encodes CDR1 WNHNN and CDR2 SYGVQD (reference sequence). Trimming removed 1 base from V and 4 bases from J; junction bases left unmatched: 6. CDR3 length: 16 residues. This CDR3 is CASSEWGGVGTGELFF. CDR3 sequence (DNA): TGCGCCAGCAGTGAGTGGGGGGGGGTGGGCACCGGGGAGCTGTTTTTT.

Remarks on this clone: This sample includes further DNA sequences coding for the same CDR3. This chain uses TRBV30 with TRBJ1-5; unclear D gene. This CDR3 contains 14 residues. With 0 bases removed from V and 3 bases from J, the gap between germline ends came to 9 bases. Germline V lookup: CDR1 GTSNPN, CDR2 SVGIG (reference sequence). The CDR3 DNA follows: TGTGCCTGGAGTGTACTAGACATCAATCAGCCCCAGCATTTT. This sequence encodes CAWSVLDINQPQHF.

As for this clone: Other nucleotide sequences from this sample produce the same CDR3. J is TRBJ1-1 and V is TRBV9; D is undetermined. The CDR3 length is 14 residues. Trimming cost V 0 bases and J 8 bases, with 14 bases left between them. Germline loops: CDR1 SGDLS, CDR2 YYNGEE. DNA for the CDR3: TGTGCCAGCAGCGTAGCTGGTTTGGGAGGAGAAGCTTTCTTT. It yields the protein CASSVAGLGGEAFF.

This rearrangement joins TRBV27 to TRBJ2-1; 9 bases line up with TRBD1. This CDR3 spans 15 amino acids. V lost 5 bases, J lost 6 bases, and 8 bases stayed unmatched. Germline-derived CDR1 and CDR2 are MNHEY and SMNVEV (reference sequence). The CDR3 here is CASSRRDRVGNEQFF. DNA for the CDR3: TGTGCCAGCAGTCGACGGGACAGGGTAGGCAATGAGCAGTTCTTC.

This chain links TRBV6-1 with TRBJ1-1, with TRBD1 matching over 9 bases. The CDR3 totals 15 residues. V was clipped by 5 bases and J by 2 bases; unmatched bases: 6. Germline CDR1 is MNHNS and CDR2 is SASEGT. The CDR3 sequence is CASSFLGQGNTEAFF. The CDR3, as DNA: TGTGCCAGCAGTTTCCTGGGACAGGGAAACACTGAAGCTTTCTTT.

The CDR3 loop reads CASRRGGTSYYEQYF. The DNA for the CDR3 is TGTGCCAGCAGACGCGGGGGGACTTCTTACTACGAGCAGTACTTC. The chain has TRBV28 and TRBJ2-7, with TRBD2 matching 8 bases. CDR3 length equals 15 residues. The trim removed 6 bases at V and 3 bases at J, leaving 10 bases unmatched. Germline V gives CDR1 MDHEN, CDR2 SYDVKM.

The chain combines TRBV28 with TRBJ2-1, with a weak D call TRBD2 (6 bases). The germline V gene encodes CDR1 MDHEN and CDR2 SYDVKM. V was clipped by 3 bases and J by 4 bases, with 10 bases between them. The CDR3 has 14 amino acids. The CDR3 sequence is CASSFAGSYNEQFF. In nucleotides, the CDR3 is TGTGCCAGCAGTTTTGCGGGGTCATACAATGAGCAGTTCTTC.

V is TRBV30 and J is TRBJ1-1, with TRBD1 identical over 8 bases. In germline, CDR1 is GTSNPN, CDR2 SVGIG (reference sequence). The CDR3 totals 11 residues. V was pared by 2 bases and J by 8 bases, with 1 base of the junction left unmatched. The CDR3 DNA sequence: TGTGCCTGGAGTAGGGACAGGGAAGCTTTCTTT. Protein product: CAWSRDREAFF.

This chain joins TRBV2 and TRBJ2-2; 7 bases agree with TRBD2. V dropped 4 bases and J dropped 5; count of bases not matched to a gene: 10. Per germline, CDR1 SNHLY and CDR2 FYNNEI. This CDR3 is built from 16 residues. CDR3 coding DNA: TGTGCCAGCAGTGCGACGCTAGCGGCCCGGACCGGGGAGCTGTTTTTT. Its protein product is CASSATLAARTGELFF.